This passage covers 18 T cell receptor beta chains from one sample sequenced in a study of persistence of HIV-infected CD4 T cells. No antigen has been identified for these receptors. Nonspecific anti-CD3/anti-CD28 bead stimulation represents the broad CD4+ T cell repertoire. Sorting selected CD4+ T cells upregulating both CD40 ligand and CD69. Sequencing used immunoSEQ version 4 in survey mode. Libraries were prepared by immunoSEQ multiplex PCR; TCRdb keeps only in-frame clonotypes and omits some of them. Here the sample spans over 35,000 clones, 80% to 90% being singletons. Here the sequenced sample was CD4+ T cells sorted from PBMCs after approximately 19-hour stimulation, taken from a patient who received antiretroviral therapy. All receptors come from an adult man with HIV who was CMV-seropositive.

The genes are TRBV19 and TRBJ1-2; D is possibly TRBD1 (6 bases). V lost 6 bases and J lost 2, with 10 bases in between. This CDR3 is 13 amino acids long. Germline CDR1 and CDR2: LNHDA and SQIVND (reference sequence). The CDR3 DNA reads TGTGCCAGTAGGCCGCAGGGGAACTATGGCTACACCTTC. It yields the protein CASRPQGNYGYTF.

This chain connects TRBV5-1 to TRBJ1-2, with 7 bases fitting TRBD1. Germline values: CDR1 SGHRS, CDR2 YFSETQ. J gave up 4 bases and V 0 bases, and 6 bases lay outside the gene matches. The length of the CDR3 is 15 residues. The CDR3 loop reads CASSLGGGDGYGYTF. For the CDR3, the DNA is TGCGCCAGCAGCTTGGGAGGGGGCGACGGCTATGGCTACACCTTC.

This chain connects TRBV3-1 (or the pseudogene TRBV3-2) to TRBJ1-5, with unresolved D. The ends were cut back, 0 bases at V and 9 bases at J, with 15 bases in the middle. The CDR3 extends over 15 amino acids. The germline V gene encodes CDR1 LGHDT and CDR2 YNNKEL (reference sequence). As DNA, the CDR3 is TGTGCCAGCAGCCAAGATATGGAGGCCCCCGTGCCCCAGCATTTT. Its protein is CASSQDMEAPVPQHF.

The chain employs TRBV9 and TRBJ2-1; 7 bases agree with TRBD2. The CDR3 extends over 17 amino acids. The trim removed 0 bases at V and 5 bases at J, leaving 11 bases unmatched. Germline values: CDR1 SGDLS, CDR2 YYNGEE. CDR3 nucleotides: TGTGCCAGCAGCGTAGCTCTCACAGGCGCGGGGGACAATGAGCAGTTCTTC. Its protein is CASSVALTGAGDNEQFF. The whole variable domain, filled in from reference TRBV9 and TRBJ2-1, reads DSGVTQTPKHLITATGQRVTLRCSPRSGDLSVYWYQQSLDQGLQFLIQYYNGEERAKGNILERFSAQQFPDLHSELNLSSLELGDSALYFCASSVALTGAGDNEQFFGPGTRLTVL.

V gene TRBV12-3 or TRBV12-4 combines with J gene TRBJ1-5, with D possibly TRBD1 on 5 matching bases. This CDR3 region has 12 residues. V was clipped by 7 bases and J by 5 bases, with 9 bases between them. CDR3 coding DNA: TGTGCCAGCACCCTGGGGGATCAGCCCCAGCATTTT. Protein sequence: CASTLGDQPQHF.

The rearrangement uses TRBV19 and TRBJ2-6; tentatively, D is TRBD1 or TRBD2 (5 bases each). CDR1 and CDR2 (germline): LNHDA, SQIVND (reference sequence). The CDR3 has 19 residues. With 7 bases removed from V and 0 bases from J, the gap between germline ends came to 22 bases. The CDR3 nucleotides read TGTGCCAGTACCCTTGGGACCGCTTCTCCCTTCTCTGGGGCCAACGTCCTGACTTTC. Translation gives CASTLGTASPFSGANVLTF.

This sequence joins TRBV18 and TRBJ1-1; no clear D. The CDR3 is made up of 15 amino acids. CDR1 KGHSH and CDR2 LQKENI come from the germline V gene. V lost 3 bases, J lost 3 bases, and 14 bases lay in between. The CDR3 loop is CASSPSPSRDTEAFF. The CDR3 region has the DNA TGTGCCAGCTCACCTTCTCCTTCGAGGGACACTGAAGCTTTCTTT.

The chain has TRBV18 and TRBJ2-1; tentatively, D is TRBD2 (5 bases). Looked up from germline, CDR1 is KGHSH and CDR2 is LQKENI. The CDR3 is 15 amino acids. V dropped 4 bases and J dropped 6 bases, with 16 bases sitting between them. The CDR3 is CASSQGPGSGNEQFF. CDR3 in DNA: TGTGCCAGCTCACAAGGCCCGGGAAGTGGCAATGAGCAGTTCTTC.

The chain joins TRBV6-5 to TRBJ1-5, with TRBD1 as a possible D gene (6 bases). The V end lost 5 bases, the J end lost 4 bases, and 12 bases lay between the germline ends. The CDR3 contains 14 residues. CDR1 is MNHEY, CDR2 SVGAGI, per germline. The CDR3 DNA reads as TGTGCCAGCAGTATCAGGGGCGTGAATCAGCCCCAGCATTTT. It codes for CASSIRGVNQPQHF.

The genes are TRBV3-1 (or the pseudogene TRBV3-2) and TRBJ1-4; D gene ambiguous. The V end was cut by 2 bases, the J end by 8 bases, with 9 bases between. The CDR3 loop spans 13 amino acids. Germline-derived CDR1 and CDR2 are LGHDT and YNNKEL (reference sequence). Here the CDR3 DNA reads TGTGCCAGCAGCCAATTCACCGGCGAAAAACTGTTTTTT. Protein: CASSQFTGEKLFF.

V and J are TRBV18 and TRBJ2-5; either TRBD1 or TRBD2 may supply D (5 bases each). Trimming left V 5 bases short and J 5 bases short, with 12 bases between. This CDR3 is built from 13 residues. The germline CDR1 and CDR2 sequences are KGHSH and LQKENI. Here the CDR3 reads CASSTAEGETQYF. Here the CDR3 DNA reads TGTGCCAGCTCAACGGCTGAGGGGGAGACCCAGTACTTC.

This clone was observed a single time. The chain has TRBV21-1 and TRBJ2-7; the D call of TRBD2 is as the table states it, not checked on the DNA. TRBV21-1 counts as a pseudogene. CDR3 length equals 15 residues. DNA of the CDR3: TGTGCCAGCAGCAAAGGTGCGGGGGGGCCCTACGAGCAGTACTTC. Amino acid sequence: CASSKGAGGPYEQYF.

This chain uses TRBV18 with TRBJ2-1; TRBD2 aligns across 8 bases. CDR1 and CDR2 (germline): KGHSH, LQKENI. This CDR3 is built from 14 residues. V lost 3 bases to trimming and J lost 6 bases; unmatched junction nucleotides: 4. The DNA for the CDR3 is TGTGCCAGCTCACCGGGACTAGAAGCCAATGAGCAGTTCTTC. This translates into CASSPGLEANEQFF. Full variable domain (outside the CDR3, taken from reference TRBV18 and TRBJ2-1): NAGVMQNPRHLVRRRGQEARLRCSPMKGHSHVYWYRQLPEEGLKFMVYLQKENIIDESGMPKERFSAEFPKEGPSILRIQQVVRGDSAAYFCASSPGLEANEQFFGPGTRLTVL.

The chain links TRBV4-1 to TRBJ1-1, with D hard to call. The CDR3 totals 8 residues. The germline gives CDR1 MGHRA, CDR2 YSYEKL. The V and J ends lost 7 bases and 12 bases respectively, with 6 bases between them. The CDR3 coding sequence is TGCGCCAGCATCACGACTTTCTTT. Amino acid sequence: CASITTFF.

The CDR3 nucleotides read TGTGCCAGCAGCGTGACTAGCGGGAGGGGGGAGCTGTTTTTT. Amino acid sequence: CASSVTSGRGELFF. This rearrangement joins TRBV9 to TRBJ2-2; 13 bases line up with TRBD2. Losses at the gene ends were 2 bases for V and 8 bases for J; bases not matched to a gene: 0. The CDR3 runs to 14 residues. Germline V lookup: CDR1 SGDLS, CDR2 YYNGEE.

This clone was seen once. CDR3 nucleotides: TGTGCCAGCAGTGAAACCGGGACAGGCCGGGAAGCTTTCTTT. Amino acid sequence: CASSETGTGREAFF. The chain couples TRBV2 to TRBJ1-1; 8 nucleotides match TRBD1. The CDR3 consists of 14 residues. The ends lost 2 bases at V and 8 bases at J; junction bases unmatched: 7. Germline CDR1 and CDR2: SNHLY and FYNNEI.

The rearrangement links TRBV5-6 to TRBJ1-1, with D maybe TRBD1 (5 bases). The CDR3 consists of 13 residues. Germline V lookup: CDR1 SGHDT, CDR2 YYEEEE. V dropped 1 base and J dropped 4 bases, with 8 bases sitting between them. CDR3 nucleotides: TGTGCCAGCAGCTTGAGGGGTGGCACTGAAGCTTTCTTT. It specifies CASSLRGGTEAFF.

The gene calls are TRBV7-2 and TRBJ2-1; no reliable D call. With 1 base removed from V and 5 bases from J, the gap between germline ends came to 9 bases. Germline loops: CDR1 SGHTA, CDR2 FQGNSA. This CDR3 spans 14 amino acids. This chain's CDR3 is CASSLVQKNNEQFF. The CDR3 DNA is TGTGCCAGCAGCTTAGTTCAAAAAAACAATGAGCAGTTCTTC.